These T cell receptor beta chains were read from a single sample in a study of blood T cell repertoires in COVID-19. TCRdb's table, derived via immunoSEQ multiplex PCR, lists solely in-frame clones and lacks some. The sample has approximately 30,000 clones, 70% to 90% seen once. The sample taken for sequencing was peripheral blood. Receptor source: a human donor in a cohort sampled during active COVID-19. Both conserved end residues are part of each CDR3. D genes are given only for firm matches. Some rows have no size entry. The others give once, few or many, or a class for an expanded clone.

J gene | clone size | D gene | V gene | CDR3 DNA | CDR3 protein
TRBJ2-7 | NA | NA | TRBV6-5 | TGTGCCAGCAGTTTCACAGCCTCCTACGAGCAGTACTTC | CASSFTASYEQYF
TRBJ2-3 | NA | NA | TRBV4-2 | TGTGCCAGCAGCCAAGGGCCGGATACGCAGTATTTT | CASSQGPDTQYF
TRBJ2-1 | NA | TRBD1 | TRBV27 | TGTGCCAGCAGTCACAGGGGGTTCAATTTTTATGAGCAGTTCTTC | CASSHRGFNFYEQFF
TRBJ1-4 | NA | NA | TRBV7-6 | TGTGCCAGCAGCCCCGATCCGGGGGCAACTAATGAAAAACTGTTTTTT | CASSPDPGATNEKLFF
TRBJ2-2 | NA | NA | TRBV7-7 | TGTGCCAGCAGCCCATCAAACTTACCGACCGGGGAGCTGTTTTTT | CASSPSNLPTGELFF
TRBJ2-1 | NA | NA | TRBV3-1/TRBV3-2 | TGTGCCAGCAGCCAAGATGCGGGGGCACCCTACAATGAGCAGTTCTTC | CASSQDAGAPYNEQFF
TRBJ1-1 | NA | NA | TRBV7-6 | TGTGCCAGCAGCTTAGGGGAATGGAGGTCCCTTTACGCTGAAGCTTTCTTT | CASSLGEWRSLYAEAFF
TRBJ2-1 | NA | TRBD1 | TRBV3-1/TRBV3-2 | TGTGCCAGCAGAGGACAGGGGTTCCACAATGAGCAGTTCTTC | CASRGQGFHNEQFF
TRBJ2-3 | once | NA | TRBV2 | TGTGCCAGCAGTGAGTTGGGGCCCCTCCGCACAGATACGCAGTATTTT | CASSELGPLRTDTQYF
TRBJ2-2 | NA | TRBD1 | TRBV5-1 | TGCGCCAGCAGCTATTCGGGACAGGGTGGCACCGGGGAGCTGTTTTTT | CASSYSGQGGTGELFF
TRBJ2-2 | NA | NA | TRBV6-5 | TGTGCCAGCAGCGAGGAGACGGCGAACACCGGGGAGCTGTTTTTT | CASSEETANTGELFF
TRBJ1-2 | NA | NA | TRBV7-9 | TGTGCCAGCAGCCCCGGGAGGGGACCTAACTATGGCTACACCTTC | CASSPGRGPNYGYTF
TRBJ2-7 | NA | NA | TRBV19 | TGTGCCAGTAGTAATGGCCGAGAGCAGTACTTC | CASSNGREQYF
TRBJ2-7 | NA | NA | TRBV7-2 | TGTGCCAGCAGCTTCGCCTACGAGCAGTACTTC | CASSFAYEQYF
TRBJ2-1 | NA | TRBD2 | TRBV3-1/TRBV3-2 | TGTGCCAGCAGCCCCGTGACTAGCGGGAGCGGCAATGAGCAGTTCTTC | CASSPVTSGSGNEQFF
TRBJ2-5 | NA | NA | TRBV6-5 | TGTGCCAGCAGCTCACCCGGAGGGAAGACCCAGTACTTC | CASSSPGGKTQYF
TRBJ2-7 | NA | TRBD1 | TRBV7-9 | TGTGCCAGCAGCCCTTGGACAGGGGGTAGTAACTACGAGCAGTACTTC | CASSPWTGGSNYEQYF
TRBJ2-3 | NA | NA | TRBV4-3 | TGCGCCAGCAGCCAAGATCAGGCTTCAGATACGCAGTATTTT | CASSQDQASDTQYF
TRBJ2-2 | NA | NA | TRBV5-1 | TGCGCCAGCAGCTTGGTTGGCGGCCAGGGCACCGGGGAGCTGTTTTTT | CASSLVGGQGTGELFF
TRBJ2-3 | few | NA | TRBV7-3 | TGTGCCAGCAGCCCTAGACTAGGGGCAGATACGCAGTATTTT | CASSPRLGADTQYF
TRBJ1-5 | NA | TRBD1 | TRBV4-2 | TGTGCCAGCAGCCCACAGGGGGCTCGCAATCAGCCCCAGCATTTT | CASSPQGARNQPQHF
TRBJ1-2 | NA | NA | TRBV14 | TGTGCCAGCAGCCATCCGGACCCTCAACGAGGGGGCTACACCTTC | CASSHPDPQRGGYTF
TRBJ2-7 | NA | TRBD1 | TRBV27 | TGTGCCAGCAGTCCGAACACTTTTGGGACAGGGGCCTACGAGCAGTACTTC | CASSPNTFGTGAYEQYF
TRBJ1-1 | NA | NA | TRBV6-1 | TGTGCCAGCAGTGATGGTGGTGGGAGGGGCACTGAAGCTTTCTTT | CASSDGGGRGTEAFF
TRBJ1-1 | NA | NA | TRBV18 | NA | CASSPIMGSVRGEAFF
TRBJ2-2 | NA | TRBD2 | TRBV28 | TGTGCCAGCAGATCTAGCGGCGGGGAGCTGTTTTTT | CASRSSGGELFF
TRBJ1-2 | NA | NA | TRBV14 | TGTGCCAGCAGCCAAGGCTCGGTCTATGGCTACACCTTC | CASSQGSVYGYTF
TRBJ2-7 | once | NA | TRBV9 | TGTGCCAGCAGCGTTTCCCCCGGGACAAGCTCCTACGAGCAGTACTTC | CASSVSPGTSSYEQYF
TRBJ2-5 | NA | NA | TRBV6-1 | TGTGCCAGCAGTGCAGCATACGGCGGTCAGGAGACCCAGTACTTC | CASSAAYGGQETQYF
TRBJ1-3 | NA | TRBD1 | TRBV6-6 | TGTGCCAGCAGTCGACAGGGGGACGGAAACACCATATATTTT | CASSRQGDGNTIYF
TRBJ1-2 | few | TRBD1 | TRBV27 | TGTGCCAGCAGCGGACAGGGCTATGGCTACACCTTC | CASSGQGYGYTF
TRBJ1-1 | NA | NA | TRBV5-1 | TGCGCCAGCAGCTTGGAGTTGCAGGGAACGACTGAAGCTTTCTTT | CASSLELQGTTEAFF
TRBJ1-6 | once | NA | TRBV6-6 | TGTGCCAGCAGCCGAGGGGTTAGGGGGAATTCACCCCTCCACTTT | CASSRGVRGNSPLHF
TRBJ2-5 | NA | TRBD1 | TRBV7-2 | TGTGCCAGCAGCTTAGCCACCTTTCGACAGGGGCAAGAGACCCAGTACTTC | CASSLATFRQGQETQYF
TRBJ1-6 | NA | NA | TRBV5-5 | TGTGCCAGCAGCTTGCCGACGGGATCACCCCTCCACTTT | CASSLPTGSPLHF
TRBJ1-1 | NA | NA | TRBV29-1 | TGCAGCGTATGGAGCGGGGGAAGGTGGGACACTGAAGCTTTCTTT | CSVWSGGRWDTEAFF
TRBJ2-1 | NA | NA | TRBV9 | TGTGCCAGCAGTTTACAGGTTCTCGGGGAGCAGTTCTTC | CASSLQVLGEQFF